This entry lists 6 T cell receptor beta chains sequenced from one sample in a study of CD8 T cells in ankylosing spondylitis. Via MiXCR, TCRdb re-called the 5' RACE reads, giving one row per CDR3 protein. The table records around 210,000 distinct CDR3 sequences, over 7% of them present only once. Input material: blood, either unsorted or a sorted T cell fraction (not recorded which). Source of these receptors: a female donor with ankylosing spondylitis or in good health (not recorded which).

This clonotype was recorded at least ten times. This rearrangement joins TRBV19 to TRBJ2-6, with no clear D. Germline loops: CDR1 LNHDA, CDR2 SQIVND (reference sequence). The ends were cut back, 7 bases at V and 2 bases at J, with 6 bases in the middle. The CDR3 has 13 residues. CDR3 sequence reads: CASNPPGANVLTF. As DNA, the CDR3 is TGTGCCAGTAATCCGCCTGGGGCCAACGTCCTGACTTTC.

This clonotype was found a few times. The V and J genes are TRBV29-1 and TRBJ2-3, with 10 bases fitting TRBD2. CDR1 is SQVTM, CDR2 ANQGSEA, per germline. V shed 4 bases and J 2 bases; nucleotides not matched to a gene: 9. The CDR3 totals 16 residues. The CDR3 bases are TGCAGCGTTGTGGGCCTTACTAGCGGGACCACAGATACGCAGTATTTT. It codes for CSVVGLTSGTTDTQYF.

There are many counts of this clonotype. V and J are TRBV29-1 and TRBJ2-7; D unclear. Germline assignment: CDR1 SQVTM and CDR2 ANQGSEA. This CDR3 region has 13 residues. V lost 5 bases, J lost 6 bases, and 17 bases lay in between. The CDR3 here is CSVIGRFTFEQYF. For the CDR3, the DNA is TGCAGCGTTATCGGCAGGTTCACCTTCGAGCAGTACTTC.

At least ten counts were recorded for this clonotype. The chain employs TRBV20-1 and TRBJ2-3; no definite D call. V was cut by 0 bases and J by 4 bases, with 8 bases left in between. This CDR3 has 13 residues. Germline V CDR1 and CDR2: DFQATT, SNEGSKA (reference sequence). The CDR3 DNA is TGCAGTGCTAGAGATGGTTACCCAGATACGCAGTATTTT. This sequence encodes CSARDGYPDTQYF.

This clonotype showed up many times. The chain couples TRBV5-1 to TRBJ2-4; D is unresolved. With 0 bases removed from V and 8 bases from J, the gap between germline ends came to 15 bases. Germline-derived CDR1 and CDR2 are SGHRS and YFSETQ. The CDR3 is 15 residues long. The CDR3 loop is CASSLEHTGVDIQYF. In DNA form, the CDR3 reads TGCGCCAGCAGCTTGGAACACACGGGCGTGGACATTCAGTACTTC. The full variable domain, rest sourced from reference TRBV5-1 and TRBJ2-4, is KAGVTQTPRYLIKTRGQQVTLSCSPISGHRSVSWYQQTPGQGLQFLFEYFSETQRNKGNFPGRFSGRQFSNSRSEMNVSTLELGDSALYLCASSLEHTGVDIQYFGAGTRLSVL.

This clonotype was detected many times. V is TRBV6-5 and J is TRBJ2-7; maybe TRBD2 (7 bases). V shed 4 bases and J shed 4 bases, with 29 bases lying between them. The CDR3 runs 19 residues. Germline lookup yields CDR1 MNHEY and CDR2 SVGAGI. CDR3: CASSFGRGGLGAASYEQYF. The CDR3, as DNA: TGTGCCAGCAGTTTTGGGAGGGGGGGACTGGGCGCTGCTAGTTACGAGCAGTACTTC.